In its sample, the clone carrying this T cell receptor beta chain was seen a few times. Its antigen is still unknown. The data stem from a study of tumor-infiltrating lymphocytes in glioblastoma multiforme. Broader study findings: No surface-marker sorting into functional T cell subtypes was done.

Three nested ARM-PCR rounds with V-beta and C-beta primers built TCRB libraries. TCRB cDNA was made from 0.5 to 0.65 ug total RNA. Unique molecular identifiers were not described for the libraries. One entry per CDR3 protein results from TCRdb running MiXCR on the multiplex PCR reads. The sample consists of about 9,600 distinct CDR3 sequences, roughly 70% of them appearing once. The TCR originated in a male donor with glioblastoma. Sequenced material: brain tumor tissue.

In DNA form, the CDR3 reads TGTGCCAGCAGCTTACGTGGGTACAATGAGCAGTTCTTC. Translated: CASSLRGYNEQFF. The chain carries TRBV11-2 and TRBJ2-1; D not resolved. The CDR3 runs 13 residues. Trimming took 2 bases from V and 4 from J, leaving 6 bases between them. CDR1 is SGHAT, CDR2 FQNNGV, per germline.